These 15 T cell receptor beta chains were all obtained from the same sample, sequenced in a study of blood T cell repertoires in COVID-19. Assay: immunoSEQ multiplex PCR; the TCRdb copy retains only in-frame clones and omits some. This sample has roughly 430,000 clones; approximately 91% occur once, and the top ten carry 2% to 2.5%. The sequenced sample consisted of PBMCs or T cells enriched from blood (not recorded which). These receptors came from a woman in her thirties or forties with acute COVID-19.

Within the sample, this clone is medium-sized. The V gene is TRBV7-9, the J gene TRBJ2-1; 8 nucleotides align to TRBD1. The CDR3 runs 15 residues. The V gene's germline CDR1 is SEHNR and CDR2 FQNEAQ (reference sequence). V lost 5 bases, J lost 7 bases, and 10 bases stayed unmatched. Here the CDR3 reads CASSPRGRDLNEQFF. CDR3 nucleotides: TGTGCCAGCAGCCCCAGGGGGCGCGATCTAAATGAGCAGTTCTTC. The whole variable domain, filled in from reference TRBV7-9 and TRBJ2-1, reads DTGVSQNPRHKITKRGQNVTFRCDPISEHNRLYWYRQTLGQGPEFLTYFQNEAQLEKSRLLSDRFSAERPKGSFSTLEIQRTEQGDSAMYLCASSPRGRDLNEQFFGPGTRLTVL.

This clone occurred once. The CDR3 sequence is CASSLLAGDRSSYEQYF. For the CDR3, the DNA is TGTGCCAGCAGCTTACTGGCGGGGGACCGTAGCTCCTACGAGCAGTACTTC. The chain links TRBV7-6 to TRBJ2-7; 7 bases map to TRBD2. After removal of 2 bases from V and 0 bases from J, the junction contained 10 bases not matched to a gene. CDR1 is SGHVS and CDR2 is FNYEAQ in the germline V gene. The CDR3 runs 17 residues.

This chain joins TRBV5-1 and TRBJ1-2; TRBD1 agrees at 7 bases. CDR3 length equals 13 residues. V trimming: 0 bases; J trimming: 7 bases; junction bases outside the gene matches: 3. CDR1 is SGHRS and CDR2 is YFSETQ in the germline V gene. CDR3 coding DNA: TGCGCCAGCAGCTTGGAGGGGGCGGGTGGCTACACCTTC. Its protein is CASSLEGAGGYTF.

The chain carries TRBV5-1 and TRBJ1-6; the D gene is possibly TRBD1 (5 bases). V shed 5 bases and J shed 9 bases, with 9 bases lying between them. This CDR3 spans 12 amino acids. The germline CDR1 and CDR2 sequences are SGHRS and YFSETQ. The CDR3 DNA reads TGCGCCAGCAGACCAGGGTCTTCACCCCTCCACTTT. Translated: CASRPGSSPLHF.

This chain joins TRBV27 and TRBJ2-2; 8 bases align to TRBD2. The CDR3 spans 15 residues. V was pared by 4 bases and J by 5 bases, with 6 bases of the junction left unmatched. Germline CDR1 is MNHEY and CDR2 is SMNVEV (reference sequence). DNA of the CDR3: TGTGCCAGCAGTTCGAAAATAGCGGGGACCGGGGAGCTGTTTTTT. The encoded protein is CASSSKIAGTGELFF.

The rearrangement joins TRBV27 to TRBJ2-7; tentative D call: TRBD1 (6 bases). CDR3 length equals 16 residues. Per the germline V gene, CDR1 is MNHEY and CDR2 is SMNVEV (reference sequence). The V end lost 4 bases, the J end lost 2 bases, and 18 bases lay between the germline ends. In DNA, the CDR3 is TGTGCCAGCAGTTCTTACGGACCGGGACACCCCTACGAGCAGTACTTC. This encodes CASSSYGPGHPYEQYF.

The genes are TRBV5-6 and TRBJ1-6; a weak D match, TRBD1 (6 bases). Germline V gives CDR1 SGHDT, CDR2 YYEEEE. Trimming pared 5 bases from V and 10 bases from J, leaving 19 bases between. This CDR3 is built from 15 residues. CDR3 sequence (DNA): TGTGCCAGCAGACGATTCCGGACAGTTGGGTCACCCCTCCACTTT. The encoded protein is CASRRFRTVGSPLHF.

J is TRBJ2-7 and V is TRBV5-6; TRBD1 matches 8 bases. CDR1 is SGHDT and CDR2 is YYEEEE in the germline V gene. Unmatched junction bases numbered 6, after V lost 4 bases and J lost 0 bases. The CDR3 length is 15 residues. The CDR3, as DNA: TGTGCCAGCAGCGTTAGGACAGGGAGCTCCTACGAGCAGTACTTC. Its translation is CASSVRTGSSYEQYF.

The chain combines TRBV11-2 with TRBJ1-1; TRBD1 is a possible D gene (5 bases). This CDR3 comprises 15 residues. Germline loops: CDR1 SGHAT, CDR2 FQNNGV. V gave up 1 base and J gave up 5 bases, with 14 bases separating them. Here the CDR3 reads CASSLVQGGGTEAFF. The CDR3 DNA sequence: TGTGCCAGCAGCTTAGTTCAGGGAGGAGGAACTGAAGCTTTCTTT.

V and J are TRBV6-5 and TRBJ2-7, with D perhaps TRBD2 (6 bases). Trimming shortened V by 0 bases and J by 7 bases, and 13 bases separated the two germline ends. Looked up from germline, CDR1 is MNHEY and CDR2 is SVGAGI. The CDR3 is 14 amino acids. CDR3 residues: CASSYSGGGEEQYF. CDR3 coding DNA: TGTGCCAGCAGTTACTCGGGGGGAGGCGAGGAGCAGTACTTC.

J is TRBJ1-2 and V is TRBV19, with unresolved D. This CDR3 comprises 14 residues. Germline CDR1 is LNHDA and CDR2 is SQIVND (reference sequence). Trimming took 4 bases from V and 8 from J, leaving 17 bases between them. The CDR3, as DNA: TGTGCCAGTAGTAACCACCCCGGGATGAAGGGCTACACCTTC. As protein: CASSNHPGMKGYTF.

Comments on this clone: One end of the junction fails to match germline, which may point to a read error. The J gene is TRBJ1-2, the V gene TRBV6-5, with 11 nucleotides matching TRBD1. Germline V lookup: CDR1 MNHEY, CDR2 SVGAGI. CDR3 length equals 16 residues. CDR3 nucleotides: TGTGCCAGCAGTTACTCTTGGACAGGGGGCACCTATGGCCACACCTTC. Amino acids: CASSYSWTGGTYGHTF.

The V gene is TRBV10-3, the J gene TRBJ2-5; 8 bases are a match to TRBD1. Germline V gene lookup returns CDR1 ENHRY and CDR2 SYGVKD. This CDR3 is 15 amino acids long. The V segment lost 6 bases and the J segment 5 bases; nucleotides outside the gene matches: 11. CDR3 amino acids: CAIRFFRTGNETQYF. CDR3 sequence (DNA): TGTGCCATCAGATTCTTTAGGACAGGGAACGAGACCCAGTACTTC.

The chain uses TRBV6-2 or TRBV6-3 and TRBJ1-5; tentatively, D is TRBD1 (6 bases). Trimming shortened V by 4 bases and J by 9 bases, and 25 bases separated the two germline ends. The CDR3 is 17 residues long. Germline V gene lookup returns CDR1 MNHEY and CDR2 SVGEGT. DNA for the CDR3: TGTGCCAGCAGTTTAGGGTTTCAGGGGACATTATCCGGGCCCCAGCATTTT. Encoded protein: CASSLGFQGTLSGPQHF.

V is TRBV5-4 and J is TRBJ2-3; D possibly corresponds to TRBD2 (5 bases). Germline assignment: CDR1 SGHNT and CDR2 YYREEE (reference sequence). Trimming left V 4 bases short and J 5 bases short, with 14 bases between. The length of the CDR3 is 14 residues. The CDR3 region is CASSRSSLVDTQYF. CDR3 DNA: TGTGCCAGCAGCCGATCTAGCTTGGTAGATACGCAGTATTTT.